This TCR beta chain was sequenced for a study of T cells after yellow fever vaccination (dated by TCRdb to the late 2010s). The study in broad terms: Libraries from fractions with low cell numbers were prepared with the SMART-Seq v4 Ultra Low Input RNA kit. Bulk TCR alpha and beta repertoires were sequenced longitudinally to track T-cell clones before and after primary and booster YFV17D yellow fever vaccination. Blood samples were taken at several timepoints before and after primary and secondary immunization, and bulk PBMC replicates and cell subsets were isolated. Two healthy male donors, one aged 18 to 30 and one aged 30 to 40 years, were included in the cohort. What the research found in general, with its limitations: The secondary T-cell response was weaker than the primary response but faster, peaking on day 5 instead of day 15. FACS-sorted repertoires could contain abundant contaminating clonotypes from the bulk population, so computational filtering was required. A small fraction of clonotypes showed up in both the CD4 and CD8 compartments, probably as a result of convergent recombination. Only two donors were included in the study, so the extent to which the findings can be generalized is limited. After the booster, most clones that had expanded after primary vaccination were detected again (approximately 97% of CD4 and about 88% of CD8), suggesting broad maintenance of memory.

This clonotype was recorded many times. The clone's antigen remains unknown. Base qualities are not provided; no much larger clone lies one nucleotide away. The treatment or condition label, read with the paper, signifies: live attenuated yellow fever vaccine strain. A standard Ficoll-Paque protocol was used to isolate PBMCs from peripheral blood. Dynabeads CD4 and CD8 positive selection kits were used to isolate the CD4 and CD8 T-cell fractions. TriZol was used to extract RNA from bulk PBMCs, from CD4 and CD8 fractions, and from dextramer-positive and dextramer-negative fractions. TCR cDNA was synthesized by 5'RACE template switching, through which a universal primer site and unique molecular identifiers were introduced. Priming of cDNA synthesis was performed from both the TCR alpha and TCR beta constant segments. Library amplification involved two PCR steps, and the second step added sample barcodes and sequencing adapters. Sequencing of the libraries was done on either Illumina HiSeq 2500 (2x100 bp) or NovaSeq (2x150 bp). As for how the authors treated the data: Demultiplexing of reads and collapsing into UMI consensus sequences were performed with MIGEC, and V(D)J alignment was carried out with MiXCR. Vaccine-responding clonotypes were defined with edgeR using replicate PBMC samples, requiring FDR below 0.01 and a log2 fold change above 5 up to day 15. Bulk clonotypes were assigned CD4 or CD8 identity according to which sequenced CD4 or CD8 repertoire held them at higher abundance. The raw public data were reprocessed by TCRdb itself: fastp quality trimming at Q25, MiXCR clonotype calling, in-frame beta chains only. Every distinct CDR3 protein forms one entry, paired with its most common genes and DNA. These V and J calls are TCRdb output, not the study's own analysis. Recorded for this sample are about 110,000 distinct CDR3 sequences; 8% to 9.5% of them occurred a single time. In total, the top ten clones hold roughly 27% of the sample.

The CDR3 sequence holds 15 residues, the cysteine and phenylalanine included. The CDR3 DNA has 45 bases and is translated from base 1. Per the germline V gene, SGHVS is the CDR1 and FNYEAQ is the CDR2. The junction shows trimming of 6 bases on V and 7 bases on J, plus 19 bases between the germline ends. The receptor was isolated from a man aged 25-45 years who received the YFV17D yellow fever vaccine. The sequences come from CD8+ T cells sorted from PBMCs, collected 45 days after the yellow fever booster vaccination. In this chain, TRBV7-6 is recombined with TRBJ2-1; TRBD2 could be the D gene, as 6 bases match. The DNA sequence is TGTGCCAGCAGACCTGACGAGTTGGAGGGAAATGAGCAGTTCTTC. Translated, it reads CASRPDELEGNEQFF.